These 16 T cell receptor beta chains share one sample of origin, sequenced in a study of identical twins. One entry per CDR3 protein, called by TCRdb with MiXCR from the 5' RACE reads. The data contain 310,000 or so distinct CDR3 sequences, just under 9.5% of them singletons. The data were also submitted as part of a second study, on yellow fever vaccine responses in identical twins.

The sample comprised CD8+ T cells sorted from blood. These receptors were obtained from a woman between 18 and 30 years old in good health.

This clonotype was observed a few times. The chain has TRBV11-2 and TRBJ2-3, with 9 positions matching TRBD2. With V trimmed by 5 bases and J by 5 bases, 14 bases remained unmatched. CDR1 is SGHAT and CDR2 is FQNNGV in the germline V gene. The CDR3 spans 17 residues. CDR3 protein: CASSLGWAGGPEDTQYF. For the CDR3, the DNA is TGTGCCAGCAGCCTCGGTTGGGCGGGAGGGCCGGAAGATACGCAGTATTTT.

The rearrangement links TRBV7-6 to TRBJ2-5; 9 positions agree with TRBD1. V dropped 3 bases and J dropped 3; count of bases not matched to a gene: 8. CDR1 and CDR2 (germline): SGHVS, FNYEAQ. CDR3 length: 16 amino acids. The CDR3 sequence is CASSLLGQGIKETQYF. The CDR3 DNA follows: TGTGCCAGCAGCTTGCTGGGACAGGGTATCAAAGAGACCCAGTACTTC.

Ten or more counts support this clonotype. This rearrangement joins TRBV5-1 to TRBJ1-5; tentatively, D is TRBD1 (5 bases). The germline V gene encodes CDR1 SGHRS and CDR2 YFSETQ. Trimming removed 0 bases at V and 3 bases at J, with 10 bases between. This CDR3 spans 15 amino acids. The CDR3 region has the DNA TGCGCCAGCAGCTTGGTCGACAGAGACAATCAGCCCCAGCATTTT. Translating it yields CASSLVDRDNQPQHF.

The chain couples TRBV9 to TRBJ2-7; D gene uncertain. Trimming stripped 0 bases from V and 1 base from J, with 8 bases between. This CDR3 spans 14 amino acids. Germline V gene lookup returns CDR1 SGDLS and CDR2 YYNGEE. The CDR3 DNA sequence: TGTGCCAGCAGCGTAGGCCTGTTGTCCTACGAGCAGTACTTC. This sequence encodes CASSVGLLSYEQYF.

This clonotype was counted once. This CDR3 reads CANSGLSYEQYF. The CDR3 DNA sequence: TGTGCCAACTCCGGGCTCTCCTACGAGCAGTACTTC. The V gene is TRBV2, the J gene TRBJ2-7; D is unresolved. This CDR3 is built from 12 residues. Trimming shortened V by 10 bases and J by 0 bases, and 10 bases separated the two germline ends. CDR1 and CDR2 (germline): SNHLY, FYNNEI.

This clonotype was seen ten or more times. J is TRBJ1-1 and V is TRBV3-1; 9 nucleotides agree with TRBD1. Germline V CDR1 and CDR2: LGHDT, YNNKEL (reference sequence). The CDR3 length is 15 residues. With 4 bases clipped from V and 0 bases from J, the junction kept 3 bases outside the gene matches. For the CDR3, the DNA is TGTGCCAGCAGCCCCCGGACAGGGGTGAACACTGAAGCTTTCTTT. It translates to CASSPRTGVNTEAFF.

The rearrangement uses TRBV12-3 or TRBV12-4 and TRBJ2-5; D possibly matches TRBD1 or TRBD2 (5 bases each). The V end was cut by 7 bases, the J end by 4 bases, with 16 bases between. The CDR3 contains 14 residues. The CDR3 DNA is TGTGCCAGCACGAGATGGGACGGTCTAGAGACCCAGTACTTC. It codes for CASTRWDGLETQYF.

The chain links TRBV2 to TRBJ2-7; TRBD1 aligns across 9 bases. This CDR3 is built from 16 residues. V gave up 4 bases and J gave up 1 base; unmatched junction bases: 8. Germline V CDR1 and CDR2: SNHLY, FYNNEI. The CDR3 loop is CASSASTGTGSYEQYF. The CDR3 DNA follows: TGTGCCAGCAGTGCATCGACAGGGACAGGGTCCTACGAGCAGTACTTC. The variable domain in full, completed from reference TRBV2 and TRBJ2-7, reads EPEVTQTPSHQVTQMGQEVILRCVPISNHLYFYWYRQILGQKVEFLVSFYNNEISEKSEIFDDQFSVERPDGSNFTLKIRSTKLEDSAMYFCASSASTGTGSYEQYFGPGTRLTVT.

This clonotype has at least ten counts. The V and J genes are TRBV28 and TRBJ2-7, with 10 bases aligning to TRBD1. Germline V gene lookup returns CDR1 MDHEN and CDR2 SYDVKM. The CDR3 has 15 amino acids. V lost 5 bases, J lost 4 bases, and 8 bases stayed unmatched. The chain's CDR3 is CASSAPRTGGYEQYF. The CDR3 DNA reads as TGTGCCAGCAGTGCCCCCCGGACAGGGGGATACGAGCAGTACTTC.

This clonotype was counted only a few times. The V call is TRBV3-1, the J call TRBJ2-1, with TRBD2 matching over 8 bases. This CDR3 contains 14 residues. The germline gives CDR1 LGHDT, CDR2 YNNKEL (reference sequence). J gave up 10 bases and V 3 bases, and 8 bases lay outside the gene matches. CDR3 DNA sequence: TGTGCCAGCAGCCAGGGGCGGGGGGCAGGGGAGCAGTTCTTC. It codes for CASSQGRGAGEQFF.

Many counts were recorded for this clonotype. V is TRBV29-1 and J is TRBJ2-1; possibly TRBD2 for D (5 bases). The germline gives CDR1 SQVTM, CDR2 ANQGSEA. V lost 6 bases and J 15 bases, leaving 18 bases between the germline ends. The CDR3 contains 11 residues. Written as DNA, the CDR3 is TGCAGCGTGCCGGACTCGACGTTGTGGTTCTTC. Residues: CSVPDSTLWFF.

The genes are TRBV11-2 and TRBJ2-1, with D maybe TRBD1 (11 bases). CDR1 SGHAT and CDR2 FQNNGV come from the germline V gene. V lost 5 bases and J 6 bases, leaving 32 bases between the germline ends. This CDR3 contains 20 residues. CDR3 sequence reads: CASSPGPGQGASGRSNEQFF. The DNA for the CDR3 is TGTGCCAGCAGCCCAGGCCCAGGACAGGGGGCTAGCGGGAGATCCAATGAGCAGTTCTTC.

This chain uses TRBV11-3 with TRBJ1-6; TRBD1 matches 9 bases. Germline V gene sequence: CDR1 SGHNT, CDR2 YENEEA. The CDR3 consists of 16 residues. V was clipped by 4 bases and J by 5 bases; unmatched bases: 6. CDR3 sequence reads: CASSSRQGVDNSPLHF. The DNA for the CDR3 is TGTGCCAGCAGCTCTCGACAGGGGGTGGATAATTCACCCCTCCACTTT. Looking up the rest from reference TRBV11-3 and TRBJ1-6 gives the full variable domain: EAGVVQSPRYKIIEKKQPVAFWCNPISGHNTLYWYLQNLGQGPELLIRYENEEAVDDSQLPKDRFSAERLKGVDSTLKIQPAELGDSAVYLCASSSRQGVDNSPLHFGNGTRLTVT.

The chain combines TRBV20-1 with TRBJ2-5, with TRBD2 identical over 14 bases. This CDR3 region has 17 residues. V dropped 2 bases and J dropped 4; count of bases not matched to a gene: 9. The germline V gene has CDR1 DFQATT and CDR2 SNEGSKA (reference sequence). CDR3 sequence (DNA): TGCAGTGCTAGACAGCCCGTGACTAGCGGGAGGGTAGAGACCCAGTACTTC. Translation: CSARQPVTSGRVETQYF.

This clonotype was observed a handful of times. The chain employs TRBV20-1 and TRBJ2-5, with a possible D match to TRBD1 (6 bases). Trimming left V 1 base short and J 4 bases short, with 7 bases between. The CDR3 has 12 residues. Germline V gene sequence: CDR1 DFQATT, CDR2 SNEGSKA (reference sequence). The CDR3 sequence: CSARARGETQYF. The CDR3 DNA is TGCAGTGCTAGAGCCAGGGGAGAGACCCAGTACTTC.

This clonotype turned up a few times. The conserved phenylalanine or tryptophan normally closing the CDR3 is absent here, so this likely arose from a read error. No DNA is shown, since the ends of the CDR3 on it are uncertain; the CDR3 is the one TCRdb lists. This chain joins TRBV27 and TRBJ2-7; whether TRBD1, the table's D call, matches the DNA was not checked. The germline CDR1 and CDR2 sequences are MNHEY and SMNVEV (reference sequence). The CDR3 length is 16 residues, termini included. The CDR3 sequence: CASSKSDGPLALMTSL.